The 15 T cell receptor beta chains in this list originate from one sample, sequenced in a study of a mutant IDH1 vaccine in newly diagnosed glioma. The time point denotes: week 35, safety follow-up. It was 300 ug of mutant IDH1 20-mer peptide that made up each vaccine dose, given with topical imiquimod. Their target antigens are unknown. Data came from immunoSEQ multiplex PCR; TCRdb stores just in-frame clones and leaves some out. The sample carries roughly 30,000 clones, roughly 80% recorded once. Here the sequenced sample was PBMCs, taken from a glioma patient whose treatment included an IDH1 peptide vaccine. The receptors were sampled from a woman in her forties with glioma.

The V gene is TRBV5-4, the J gene TRBJ2-7; D gene ambiguous. The ends were cut back, 2 bases at V and 0 bases at J, with 6 bases in the middle. The germline V gene encodes CDR1 SGHNT and CDR2 YYREEE (reference sequence). The CDR3 spans 13 residues. The CDR3 protein is CASSFWGSYEQYF. The CDR3 region has the DNA TGTGCCAGCAGCTTCTGGGGCTCCTACGAGCAGTACTTC.

The CDR3 here is CASSPAGGYNEQFF. CDR3 nucleotides: TGTGCCAGCAGCCCGGCCGGGGGGTACAATGAGCAGTTCTTC. The chain employs TRBV5-5 and TRBJ2-1; 7 positions match TRBD2. CDR3 length: 14 amino acids. CDR1 is SGHKS, CDR2 YYEKEE, per germline (reference sequence). V lost 4 bases, J lost 4 bases, and 5 bases stayed unmatched. The full variable domain, completed using reference TRBV5-5 and TRBJ2-1, is DAGVTQSPTHLIKTRGQQVTLRCSPISGHKSVSWYQQVLGQGPQFIFQYYEKEERGRGNFPDRFSARQFPNYSSELNVNALLLGDSALYLCASSPAGGYNEQFFGPGTRLTVL.

This clone was counted a few times. The chain employs TRBV7-9 and TRBJ2-7; either TRBD1 or TRBD2 may fit D (5 bases each). The germline V and J ends were trimmed by 0 bases and 2 bases, with 8 bases remaining between them. The CDR3 has 14 residues. Germline CDR1 reads SEHNR; CDR2 reads FQNEAQ (reference sequence). CDR3 protein: CASSLAGVPYEQYF. CDR3 sequence (DNA): TGTGCCAGCAGCTTAGCGGGGGTCCCCTACGAGCAGTACTTC.

The rearrangement joins TRBV6-5 to TRBJ1-2; 7 bases fit TRBD1. This CDR3 comprises 14 residues. With 5 bases clipped from V and 4 bases from J, the junction kept 7 bases outside the gene matches. The germline gives CDR1 MNHEY, CDR2 SVGAGI. DNA for the CDR3: TGTGCCAGCAGTAAGGACAGGATGGTCTATGGCTACACCTTC. Translation gives CASSKDRMVYGYTF.

V and J are TRBV30 and TRBJ1-2; weak D call: TRBD1 (5 bases). The CDR3 runs 14 residues. The germline gives CDR1 GTSNPN, CDR2 SVGIG (reference sequence). The V end lost 0 bases, the J end lost 5 bases, and 13 bases lay between the germline ends. CDR3 sequence reads: CAWSVGEWGYGYTF. For the CDR3, the DNA is TGTGCCTGGAGTGTTGGGGAATGGGGGTATGGCTACACCTTC.

The V call is TRBV7-6, the J call TRBJ2-5; D unresolved. The CDR3 totals 12 residues. V was pared by 5 bases and J by 0 bases, with 4 bases between. CDR1 and CDR2 (germline): SGHVS, FNYEAQ. CDR3: CASSTYQETQYF. Written as DNA, the CDR3 is TGTGCCAGCAGCACCTACCAAGAGACCCAGTACTTC.

The CDR3 coding sequence is TGTGCCAGCAGCTTGGCCGGTACAGGGGCTATCGAAGCACCCCTCCACTTT. It yields the protein CASSLAGTGAIEAPLHF. This rearrangement joins TRBV5-6 to TRBJ1-6, with 7 bases that match TRBD1. The CDR3 extends over 17 amino acids. Germline V gives CDR1 SGHDT, CDR2 YYEEEE. After removal of 0 bases from V and 11 bases from J, the junction contained 14 bases not matched to a gene.

The chain uses TRBV6-5 and TRBJ2-3; D is possibly TRBD2 (5 bases). CDR3 length: 14 amino acids. Germline CDR1 MNHEY, CDR2 SVGAGI. V was trimmed by 4 bases and J by 3 bases, leaving 11 bases between them. CDR3 protein: CASSLRALTDTQYF. The CDR3, as DNA: TGTGCCAGCAGTTTGCGGGCGCTTACAGATACGCAGTATTTT.

The CDR3 region has the DNA TGTGCCAGCAGCTCCAGGGGTGGCTACACCTTC. Amino acid sequence: CASSSRGGYTF. This chain joins TRBV13 and TRBJ1-2, with a weak D call TRBD1 (6 bases). Germline CDR1 is PRHDT and CDR2 is FYEKMQ (reference sequence). The CDR3 totals 11 residues. The V and J ends lost 4 bases and 7 bases respectively, with 7 bases between them.

The CDR3 region is CASSPAGQGRDTIYF. For the CDR3, the DNA is TGCGCCAGCAGCCCGGCAGGCCAGGGCAGAGACACCATATATTTT. V usage is TRBV5-1 and J usage is TRBJ1-3; D perhaps matches TRBD1 (5 bases). Trimming pared 4 bases from V and 8 bases from J, leaving 19 bases between. The CDR3 has 15 residues. Germline loops: CDR1 SGHRS, CDR2 YFSETQ.

This rearrangement joins TRBV4-1 to TRBJ2-7; D ambiguous. Germline V lookup: CDR1 MGHRA, CDR2 YSYEKL. Trimming removed 1 base from V and 3 bases from J, with 10 bases in between. The CDR3 runs to 14 residues. CDR3 sequence: CASSQAKDHYEQYF. CDR3 nucleotide sequence: TGCGCCAGCAGCCAAGCGAAGGACCACTACGAGCAGTACTTC.

CDR3 bases: TGTGCCAGCAGCTTGGGGGGATCCTATGGCTACACCTTC. This gives the protein CASSLGGSYGYTF. This sequence joins TRBV7-9 and TRBJ1-2; D might be TRBD1 (5 bases). With 3 bases removed from V and 4 bases from J, the gap between germline ends came to 9 bases. CDR1 and CDR2 (germline): SEHNR, FQNEAQ (reference sequence). The CDR3 spans 13 residues.

This sequence joins TRBV7-9 and TRBJ1-5, with no clear D. Germline loops: CDR1 SEHNR, CDR2 FQNEAQ (reference sequence). V lost 1 base and J 9 bases, leaving 7 bases between the germline ends. The CDR3 spans 12 residues. Here the CDR3 reads CASSLEGRPQHF. CDR3 bases: TGTGCCAGCAGCTTAGAAGGGAGGCCCCAGCATTTT.

The chain is built from TRBV4-1 and TRBJ2-4; perhaps TRBD1 as D (5 bases). This CDR3 region has 14 residues. V was cut by 3 bases and J by 2 bases, with 8 bases left in between. Looked up from germline, CDR1 is MGHRA and CDR2 is YSYEKL. CDR3 region: CASSQAGSKNIQYF. CDR3 coding DNA: TGCGCCAGCAGCCAGGCAGGGTCCAAAAACATTCAGTACTTC.

The chain links TRBV5-1 to TRBJ1-3; 9 bases fit TRBD1. The J segment lost 4 bases and the V segment lost 0 bases, leaving 2 bases of the junction unmatched. The CDR3 consists of 15 residues. Germline loops: CDR1 SGHRS, CDR2 YFSETQ. CDR3 sequence reads: CASSLGTGAGNTIYF. CDR3 DNA sequence: TGCGCCAGCAGCTTGGGGACAGGGGCAGGAAACACCATATATTTT.